The 32 T cell receptor beta chains reported below all come from one sample, sequenced in a study of cytomegalovirus exposure and HLA in healthy donors. It was with 60 Vbeta and 13 Jbeta primers that the PCR ran. Method: immunoSEQ multiplex PCR; TCRdb's copy keeps in-frame clones and lacks some. The sample lists about 150,000 clones; around 72% were seen once. Sequencing used PBMCs. The receptors shown here come from a man between 18 and 29 years old in good health and CMV-seropositive.

This rearrangement joins TRBV6-1 to TRBJ1-3; TRBD1 is a possible D gene (6 bases). The CDR3 length is 14 residues. Trimming removed 2 bases at V and 1 base at J, with 6 bases between. Germline V gene data show CDR1 as MNHNS and CDR2 as SASEGT. CDR3: CASSEQGSGNTIYF. CDR3 sequence (DNA): TGTGCCAGCAGTGAACAGGGGTCTGGAAACACCATATATTTT.

As DNA, the CDR3 is TGTGCCAGCTCACCACCCTACAGCTCCTACAATGAGCAGTTCTTC. It translates to CASSPPYSSYNEQFF. The chain uses TRBV18 and TRBJ2-1; D remains ambiguous. Germline V gives CDR1 KGHSH, CDR2 LQKENI. This CDR3 contains 15 residues. V was pared by 0 bases and J by 0 bases, with 6 bases between.

The rearrangement links TRBV5-4 to TRBJ2-3; maybe TRBD2 (5 bases). The germline V and J ends were trimmed by 4 bases and 2 bases, with 8 bases remaining between them. This CDR3 has 13 residues. CDR1 and CDR2 (germline): SGHNT, YYREEE (reference sequence). CDR3 region: CASSPDFTDTQYF. CDR3 nucleotide sequence: TGTGCCAGCAGCCCGGACTTCACAGATACGCAGTATTTT. The complete variable domain, with remaining parts taken from reference TRBV5-4 and TRBJ2-3, reads ETGVTQSPTHLIKTRGQQVTLRCSSQSGHNTVSWYQQALGQGPQFIFQYYREEENGRGNFPPRFSGLQFPNYSSELNVNALELDDSALYLCASSPDFTDTQYFGPGTRLTVL.

This clone has only a few counts. The rearrangement uses TRBV27 and TRBJ1-5, with a possible D match to TRBD1 (6 bases). The germline gives CDR1 MNHEY, CDR2 SMNVEV (reference sequence). This CDR3 has 12 amino acids. With 7 bases removed from V and 6 bases from J, the gap between germline ends came to 10 bases. CDR3 residues: CASTTGSQPQHF. The DNA for the CDR3 is TGTGCCAGCACCACAGGGTCTCAGCCCCAGCATTTT.

This chain joins TRBV28 and TRBJ1-2; TRBD1 is a possible D gene (5 bases). V was trimmed by 5 bases and J by 0 bases, leaving 13 bases between them. Germline CDR1 MDHEN, CDR2 SYDVKM. The CDR3 runs to 15 residues. The CDR3 DNA reads as TGTGCCAGCAGTACTCCGGAACAGGCTAACTATGGCTACACCTTC. Translated, it gives CASSTPEQANYGYTF.

There are a few counts of this clone. The V call is TRBV5-4, the J call TRBJ2-1, with D tentatively TRBD1 (6 bases). This CDR3 is built from 15 residues. The V end was cut by 3 bases, the J end by 4 bases, with 14 bases between. Germline values: CDR1 SGHNT, CDR2 YYREEE (reference sequence). CDR3 in DNA: TGTGCCAGCAGCTCCCCCCCAGGGGATTACAATGAGCAGTTCTTC. This translates into CASSSPPGDYNEQFF. Using reference TRBV5-4 and TRBJ2-1 for the parts outside the CDR3, the full variable domain is ETGVTQSPTHLIKTRGQQVTLRCSSQSGHNTVSWYQQALGQGPQFIFQYYREEENGRGNFPPRFSGLQFPNYSSELNVNALELDDSALYLCASSSPPGDYNEQFFGPGTRLTVL.

CDR3 sequence reads: CARGGRTGEIF. In DNA, the CDR3 is TGTGCAAGGGGCGGTAGGACAGGGGAGATCTTC. The rearrangement links TRBV12-2 to TRBJ2-7; the table's D call, TRBD1, has no DNA check behind it. TRBV12-2 corresponds to a pseudogene. The CDR3 length is 11 residues.

This clone was seen once. The chain recombines TRBV9 with TRBJ2-7, with 10 bases that match TRBD1. Trimming took 5 bases from V and 3 from J; bases not matched to a gene: 2. From germline, CDR1 is SGDLS and CDR2 YYNGEE. This CDR3 contains 13 residues. The CDR3 sequence: CASSGTGDYEQYF. The CDR3 DNA is TGTGCCAGCAGTGGGACAGGGGACTACGAGCAGTACTTC.

This clone was seen a few times. The V gene is TRBV28, the J gene TRBJ1-2, with D possibly matching TRBD1 (6 bases). CDR1 is MDHEN and CDR2 is SYDVKM in the germline V gene. The CDR3 is made up of 17 amino acids. Trimming pared 4 bases from V and 4 bases from J, leaving 22 bases between. CDR3 sequence reads: CASSSPLVGGRLYGYTF. The CDR3 DNA follows: TGTGCCAGCAGTTCACCTTTGGTGGGGGGGCGTCTCTATGGCTACACCTTC.

The chain couples TRBV12-5 to TRBJ1-2; D remains unclear. Germline-derived CDR1 and CDR2 are LGHNT and FRNRAP. V shed 8 bases and J shed 0 bases, with 10 bases lying between them. The length of the CDR3 is 13 residues. In DNA form, the CDR3 reads TGTGCTAGTTCGGCAGGTTCTAACTATGGCTACACCTTC. Protein: CASSAGSNYGYTF. The complete variable domain, with remaining parts taken from reference TRBV12-5 and TRBJ1-2, reads DARVTQTPRHKVTEMGQEVTMRCQPILGHNTVFWYRQTMMQGLELLAYFRNRAPLDDSGMPKDRFSAEMPDATLATLKIQPSEPRDSAVYFCASSAGSNYGYTFGSGTRLTVV.

The V gene is TRBV29-1, the J gene TRBJ2-3; D perhaps matches TRBD2 (6 bases). Trimming took off 0 bases at V and 2 bases at J, with 9 bases between the two ends. The CDR3 runs to 14 residues. Germline values: CDR1 SQVTM, CDR2 ANQGSEA. CDR3 nucleotide sequence: TGCAGCGTTGAAGAAGGGGACTTCACAGATACGCAGTATTTT. Its protein product is CSVEEGDFTDTQYF.

This chain joins TRBV4-1 and TRBJ1-6, with TRBD1 identical over 9 bases. V was pared by 0 bases and J by 7 bases, with 10 bases of the junction left unmatched. This CDR3 contains 18 residues. Germline lookup yields CDR1 MGHRA and CDR2 YSYEKL. The DNA for the CDR3 is TGCGCCAGCAGCCAAGAGGGGATACAGGGGGCAAGAAATTCACCCCTCCACTTT. Its protein is CASSQEGIQGARNSPLHF.

V and J are TRBV5-1 and TRBJ2-5, with 8 bases identical to TRBD2. The CDR3 totals 15 residues. The V segment lost 1 base and the J segment 5 bases; nucleotides outside the gene matches: 7. The V gene's germline CDR1 is SGHRS and CDR2 YFSETQ. The CDR3 DNA sequence: TGCGCCAGCAGCTTGAACGGGGGGGTAGGGGAGACCCAGTACTTC. It translates to CASSLNGGVGETQYF.

This clone showed up just once. V gene TRBV7-3 combines with J gene TRBJ2-7, with 14 bases matching TRBD2. This CDR3 region has 22 residues. Germline V gene sequence: CDR1 SGHTA, CDR2 FQGTGA. With V trimmed by 0 bases and J by 0 bases, 16 bases remained unmatched. CDR3 sequence: CASSLTPVPGLAGADLSYEQYF. The CDR3 coding sequence is TGTGCCAGCAGCTTAACCCCTGTACCGGGACTAGCGGGGGCGGACCTCTCCTACGAGCAGTACTTC.

The chain carries TRBV15 and TRBJ2-7; 16 nucleotides align to TRBD2. Germline CDR1 reads LNHNV; CDR2 reads YYDKDF (reference sequence). The V segment lost 5 bases and the J segment 3 bases; nucleotides outside the gene matches: 7. The CDR3 spans 17 residues. The CDR3: CATSWGLAGGLFYEQYF. The CDR3, as DNA: TGTGCCACCAGCTGGGGACTAGCGGGAGGGTTATTCTACGAGCAGTACTTC. Drawing the rest from reference TRBV15 and TRBJ2-7, the complete variable domain is DAMVIQNPRYQVTQFGKPVTLSCSQTLNHNVMYWYQQKSSQAPKLLFHYYDKDFNNEADTPDNFQSRRPNTSFCFLDIRSPGLGDTAMYLCATSWGLAGGLFYEQYFGPGTRLTVT.

J is TRBJ2-2 and V is TRBV28, with TRBD2 as a possible D gene (5 bases). The CDR3 has 15 residues. Trimming removed 6 bases at V and 5 bases at J, with 16 bases between. CDR1 and CDR2 (germline): MDHEN, SYDVKM. In DNA, the CDR3 is TGTGCCAGCAGCCTGGCCTCTACGGGGACCGGGGAGCTGTTTTTT. Its translation: CASSLASTGTGELFF.

This clone occurred many times. The rearrangement links TRBV7-9 to TRBJ2-7, with D perhaps matching TRBD2 (5 bases). V was shortened by 0 bases and J by 4 bases, with 13 bases between the two germline ends. Germline CDR1 reads SEHNR; CDR2 reads FQNEAQ (reference sequence). The CDR3 has 15 residues. In DNA, the CDR3 is TGTGCCAGCAGCTTAGCGGGAGACTGGTTGTACGAGCAGTACTTC. Translating gives CASSLAGDWLYEQYF.

This clone has only a few counts. The gene calls are TRBV7-6 and TRBJ1-5; D gene unclear. The V end lost 2 bases, the J end lost 0 bases, and 8 bases lay between the germline ends. Germline CDR1 and CDR2: SGHVS and FNYEAQ. This CDR3 is built from 15 residues. CDR3 sequence (DNA): TGTGCCAGCAGCTTATTGGCGGCTAGCAATCAGCCCCAGCATTTT. Protein: CASSLLAASNQPQHF.

This chain connects TRBV7-9 to TRBJ1-6; TRBD1 is a possible D gene (6 bases). V lost 6 bases to trimming and J lost 6 bases, with 15 bases between them. The CDR3 runs 15 residues. Germline V gene data show CDR1 as SEHNR and CDR2 as FQNEAQ (reference sequence). This CDR3 is CASRAQGTLNSPLHF. CDR3 DNA: TGTGCCAGCAGAGCCCAGGGGACCCTTAATTCACCCCTCCACTTT.

This clone has just a few counts. The rearrangement uses TRBV5-1 and TRBJ1-1; 7 bases agree with TRBD1. Per the germline V gene, CDR1 is SGHRS and CDR2 is YFSETQ. The length of the CDR3 is 13 residues. V shed 2 bases, J shed 6 bases, and the junction held 4 bases outside the gene matches. This CDR3 reads CASSFRGESEAFF. CDR3 sequence (DNA): TGCGCCAGCAGCTTCAGGGGGGAATCTGAAGCTTTCTTT.

The chain carries TRBV5-4 and TRBJ2-1, with 7 bases lining up with TRBD2. CDR1 is SGHNT and CDR2 is YYREEE in the germline V gene (reference sequence). The CDR3 length is 12 residues. V lost 4 bases to trimming and J lost 10 bases; unmatched junction nucleotides: 5. CDR3 sequence (DNA): TGTGCCAGCAGCCCCCGGGGGGAGGAGCAGTTCTTC. It codes for CASSPRGEEQFF. Full variable domain (missing parts from reference TRBV5-4 and TRBJ2-1): ETGVTQSPTHLIKTRGQQVTLRCSSQSGHNTVSWYQQALGQGPQFIFQYYREEENGRGNFPPRFSGLQFPNYSSELNVNALELDDSALYLCASSPRGEEQFFGPGTRLTVL.

The V gene is TRBV6-5, the J gene TRBJ1-2, with unresolved D. The CDR3 runs 13 residues. The V gene's germline CDR1 is MNHEY and CDR2 SVGAGI. Trimming removed 8 bases at V and 4 bases at J, with 14 bases between. CDR3 residues: CASSLSEIYGYTF. The DNA for the CDR3 is TGTGCCAGCTCTTTGTCGGAGATCTATGGCTACACCTTC.

The gene calls are TRBV7-2 and TRBJ1-1; D might be TRBD1 (6 bases). The CDR3 consists of 15 residues. Per germline, CDR1 SGHTA and CDR2 FQGNSA. The V end lost 6 bases, the J end lost 0 bases, and 14 bases lay between the germline ends. The chain's CDR3 is CASREGQIMNTEAFF. The CDR3 DNA reads TGTGCCAGCAGAGAGGGACAAATCATGAACACTGAAGCTTTCTTT.

The V gene is TRBV7-7, the J gene TRBJ1-1; maybe TRBD1 (5 bases). The germline V gene has CDR1 SSHAT and CDR2 FNYEAQ (reference sequence). This CDR3 is built from 9 residues. In nucleotides, the CDR3 is TGTGCTACCCTCCAGGGAGCTTTCTTT. This sequence encodes CATLQGAFF.

The chain employs TRBV13 and TRBJ1-1; D gene uncertain. Germline assignment: CDR1 PRHDT and CDR2 FYEKMQ (reference sequence). V lost 7 bases and J lost 6, with 15 bases in between. CDR3 length: 13 amino acids. Here the CDR3 reads CASNLRNPPEAFF. The CDR3 DNA reads TGTGCCAGCAACCTAAGAAATCCACCTGAAGCTTTCTTT. The whole variable domain, remainder taken from reference TRBV13 and TRBJ1-1, is AAGVIQSPRHLIKEKRETATLKCYPIPRHDTVYWYQQGPGQDPQFLISFYEKMQSDKGSIPDRFSAQQFSDYHSELNMSSLELGDSALYFCASNLRNPPEAFFGQGTRLTVV.

This chain connects TRBV15 to TRBJ2-7; D possibly corresponds to TRBD1 (5 bases). The CDR3 totals 13 residues. Germline assignment: CDR1 LNHNV and CDR2 YYDKDF (reference sequence). V shed 8 bases and J shed 1 base, with 12 bases lying between them. In DNA form, the CDR3 reads TGTGCCACCCGCGCCAGGGCTTCCTACGAGCAGTACTTC. Amino acid sequence: CATRARASYEQYF.

V gene TRBV5-1 combines with J gene TRBJ1-2, with TRBD1 matching 7 bases. Germline-derived CDR1 and CDR2 are SGHRS and YFSETQ. CDR3 length: 15 amino acids. V shed 4 bases and J 8 bases; nucleotides not matched to a gene: 14. The CDR3 sequence is CASSPAQPGQAGYTF. CDR3 bases: TGCGCCAGCAGCCCCGCCCAACCTGGACAGGCGGGCTACACCTTC. The variable domain in full, completed from reference TRBV5-1 and TRBJ1-2, reads KAGVTQTPRYLIKTRGQQVTLSCSPISGHRSVSWYQQTPGQGLQFLFEYFSETQRNKGNFPGRFSGRQFSNSRSEMNVSTLELGDSALYLCASSPAQPGQAGYTFGSGTRLTVV.

The gene calls are TRBV14 and TRBJ2-6, with D perhaps matching TRBD1 (6 bases). In germline, CDR1 is SGHDN, CDR2 FVKESK. V shed 3 bases and J shed 2 bases, with 23 bases lying between them. The CDR3 length is 20 residues. CDR3 protein: CASSHGENRVFLAGANVLTF. The DNA of the CDR3 is TGTGCCAGCAGCCACGGGGAGAACAGGGTTTTTTTAGCTGGGGCCAACGTCCTGACTTTC.

This clone was seen a few times. This sequence joins TRBV7-2 and TRBJ2-1; possibly TRBD1 for D (6 bases). The CDR3 is 15 residues long. CDR1 is SGHTA and CDR2 is FQGNSA in the germline V gene. V was shortened by 1 base and J by 8 bases, with 15 bases between the two germline ends. The CDR3 sequence: CASSLGQAQWHEQFF. The DNA for the CDR3 is TGTGCCAGCAGCTTAGGACAGGCACAGTGGCATGAGCAGTTCTTC. Variable domain in full (rest from reference TRBV7-2 and TRBJ2-1): GAGVSQSPSNKVTEKGKDVELRCDPISGHTALYWYRQSLGQGLEFLIYFQGNSAPDKSGLPSDRFSAERTGGSVSTLTIQRTQQEDSAVYLCASSLGQAQWHEQFFGPGTRLTVL.

The chain has TRBV19 and TRBJ1-2; no clear D. Trimming stripped 4 bases from V and 2 bases from J, with 14 bases between. Per the germline V gene, CDR1 is LNHDA and CDR2 is SQIVND (reference sequence). The CDR3 extends over 15 amino acids. The CDR3 spells CASSTPGRSNYGYTF. DNA for the CDR3: TGTGCCAGTAGTACGCCGGGTAGGAGCAACTATGGCTACACCTTC. The full variable domain, with the rest looked up from reference TRBV19 and TRBJ1-2, is DGGITQSPKYLFRKEGQNVTLSCEQNLNHDAMYWYRQDPGQGLRLIYYSQIVNDFQKGDIAEGYSVSREKKESFPLTVTSAQKNPTAFYLCASSTPGRSNYGYTFGSGTRLTVV.

For the CDR3, the DNA is TGCGCCAGCAGCTCCCGGGACAGGGGGAGAAATGAAAAACTGTTTTTT. This gives the protein CASSSRDRGRNEKLFF. The V call is TRBV5-1, the J call TRBJ1-4; 11 bases fit TRBD1. Germline V gene sequence: CDR1 SGHRS, CDR2 YFSETQ. V shed 3 bases and J 5 bases; nucleotides not matched to a gene: 6. The CDR3 loop spans 16 amino acids.

This clone has a handful of counts. This chain connects TRBV7-9 to TRBJ1-1; a weak D match, TRBD1 (6 bases). CDR1 and CDR2 (germline): SEHNR, FQNEAQ (reference sequence). This CDR3 has 14 residues. The V end lost 8 bases, the J end lost 6 bases, and 19 bases lay between the germline ends. CDR3 sequence: CASGQSRTASEAFF. Here the CDR3 DNA reads TGTGCCAGCGGCCAATCAAGGACAGCGTCTGAAGCTTTCTTT.